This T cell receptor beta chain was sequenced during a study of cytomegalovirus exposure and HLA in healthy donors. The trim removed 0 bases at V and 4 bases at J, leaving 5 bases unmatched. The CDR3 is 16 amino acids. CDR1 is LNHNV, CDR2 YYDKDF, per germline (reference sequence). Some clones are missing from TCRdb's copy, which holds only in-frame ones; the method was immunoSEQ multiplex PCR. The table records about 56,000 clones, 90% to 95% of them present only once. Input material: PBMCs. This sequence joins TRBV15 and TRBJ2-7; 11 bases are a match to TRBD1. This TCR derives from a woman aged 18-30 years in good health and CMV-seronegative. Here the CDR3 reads CATSRDLGTGGYEQYF. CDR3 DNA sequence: TGTGCCACCAGCAGAGATCTGGGGACAGGGGGATACGAGCAGTACTTC.